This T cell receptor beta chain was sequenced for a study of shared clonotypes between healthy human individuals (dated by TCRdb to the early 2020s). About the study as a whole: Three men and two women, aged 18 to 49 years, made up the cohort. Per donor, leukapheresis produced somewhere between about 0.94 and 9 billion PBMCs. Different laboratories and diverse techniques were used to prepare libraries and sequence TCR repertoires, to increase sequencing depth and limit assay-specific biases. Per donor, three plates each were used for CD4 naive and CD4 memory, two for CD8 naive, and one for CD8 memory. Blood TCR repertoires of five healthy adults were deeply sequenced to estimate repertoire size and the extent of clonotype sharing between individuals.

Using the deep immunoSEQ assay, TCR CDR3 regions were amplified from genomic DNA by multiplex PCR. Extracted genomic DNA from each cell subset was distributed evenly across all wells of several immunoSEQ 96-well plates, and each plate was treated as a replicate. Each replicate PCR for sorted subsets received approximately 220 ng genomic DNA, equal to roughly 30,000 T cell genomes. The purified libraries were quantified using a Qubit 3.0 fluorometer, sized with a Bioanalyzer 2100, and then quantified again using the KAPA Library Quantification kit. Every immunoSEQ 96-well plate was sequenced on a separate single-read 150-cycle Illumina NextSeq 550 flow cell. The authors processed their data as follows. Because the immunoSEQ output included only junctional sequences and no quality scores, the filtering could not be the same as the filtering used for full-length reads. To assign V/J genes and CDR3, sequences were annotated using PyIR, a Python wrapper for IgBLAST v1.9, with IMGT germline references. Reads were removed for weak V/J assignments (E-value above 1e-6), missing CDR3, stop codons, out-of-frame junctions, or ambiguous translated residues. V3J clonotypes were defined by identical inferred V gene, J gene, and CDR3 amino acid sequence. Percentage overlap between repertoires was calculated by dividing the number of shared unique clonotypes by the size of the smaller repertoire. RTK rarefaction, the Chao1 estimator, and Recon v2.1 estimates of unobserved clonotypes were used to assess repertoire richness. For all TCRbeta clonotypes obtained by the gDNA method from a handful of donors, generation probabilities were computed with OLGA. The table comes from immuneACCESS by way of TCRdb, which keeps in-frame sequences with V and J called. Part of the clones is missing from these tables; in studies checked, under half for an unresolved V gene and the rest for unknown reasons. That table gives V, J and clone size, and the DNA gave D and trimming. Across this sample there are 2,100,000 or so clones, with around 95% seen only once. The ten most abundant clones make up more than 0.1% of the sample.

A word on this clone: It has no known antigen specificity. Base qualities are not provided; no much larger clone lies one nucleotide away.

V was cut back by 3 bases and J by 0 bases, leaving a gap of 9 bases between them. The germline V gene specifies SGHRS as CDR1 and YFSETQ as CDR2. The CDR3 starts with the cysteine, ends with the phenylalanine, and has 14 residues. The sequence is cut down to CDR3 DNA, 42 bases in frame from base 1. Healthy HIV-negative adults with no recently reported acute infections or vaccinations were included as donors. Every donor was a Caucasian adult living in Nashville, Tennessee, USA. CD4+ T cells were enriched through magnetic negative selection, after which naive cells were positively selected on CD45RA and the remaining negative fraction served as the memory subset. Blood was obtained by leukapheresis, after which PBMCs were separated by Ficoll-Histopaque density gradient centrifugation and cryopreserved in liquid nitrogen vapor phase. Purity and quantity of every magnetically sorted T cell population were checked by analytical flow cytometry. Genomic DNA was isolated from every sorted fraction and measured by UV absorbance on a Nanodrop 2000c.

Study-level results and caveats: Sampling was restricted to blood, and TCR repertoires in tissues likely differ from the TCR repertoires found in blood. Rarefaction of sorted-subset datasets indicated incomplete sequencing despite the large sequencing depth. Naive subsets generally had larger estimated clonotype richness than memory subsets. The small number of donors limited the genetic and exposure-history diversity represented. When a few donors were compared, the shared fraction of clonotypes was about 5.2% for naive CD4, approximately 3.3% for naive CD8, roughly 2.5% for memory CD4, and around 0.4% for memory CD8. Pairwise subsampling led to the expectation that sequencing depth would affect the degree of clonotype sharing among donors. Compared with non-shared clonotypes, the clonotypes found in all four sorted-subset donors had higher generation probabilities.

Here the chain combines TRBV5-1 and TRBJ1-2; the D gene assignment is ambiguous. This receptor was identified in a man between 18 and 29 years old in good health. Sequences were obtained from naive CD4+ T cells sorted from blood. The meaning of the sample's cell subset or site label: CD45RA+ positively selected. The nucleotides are TGCGCCAGCAGCTCGGGGTTAGCTAACTATGGCTACACCTTC. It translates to CASSSGLANYGYTF. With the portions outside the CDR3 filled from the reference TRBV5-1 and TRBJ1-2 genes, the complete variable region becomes KAGVTQTPRYLIKTRGQQVTLSCSPISGHRSVSWYQQTPGQGLQFLFEYFSETQRNKGNFPGRFSGRQFSNSRSEMNVSTLELGDSALYLCASSSGLANYGYTFGSGTRLTVV.